The 6 T cell receptor beta chains in this list originate from one sample, sequenced in a study of T cell repertoires in aging, cancer and after chemotherapy. A mixed TRB-A/B primer pool amplified rearranged TRB by multiplex touch-down PCR. TCRdb re-called the multiplex PCR reads with MiXCR, one entry per CDR3 protein. The sample carries roughly 3,200 distinct CDR3 sequences, around 45% recorded once. Amplification of TCR beta used genomic DNA extracted from peripheral blood. Specimen: blood. The receptors stem from a human donor with a blood cancer.

This clonotype is termed large (0.1 to 1%). The rearrangement joins TRBV6-4 to TRBJ1-1; TRBD1 agrees at 7 bases. J was trimmed by 1 base and V by 5 bases; bases with no gene match: 1. This CDR3 spans 13 amino acids. Germline loops: CDR1 MRHNA, CDR2 SNTAGT. The CDR3 sequence is CASSTGENTEAFF. CDR3 nucleotide sequence: TGTGCCAGCAGTACAGGGGAGAACACTGAAGCTTTCTTT.

In this sample, this clonotype turned up a few times. This chain links TRBV29-1 with TRBJ1-2; 7 bases fit TRBD1. The J segment lost 1 base and the V segment lost 5 bases, leaving 7 bases of the junction unmatched. CDR1 SQVTM and CDR2 ANQGSEA come from the germline V gene. This CDR3 spans 14 amino acids. CDR3 in amino acids: CSVTSGTDNYGYTF. The DNA for the CDR3 is TGCAGCGTTACCTCCGGGACAGATAACTATGGCTACACCTTC.

This chain joins TRBV29-1 and TRBJ1-2; D is perhaps TRBD1 (6 bases). V gave up 5 bases and J gave up 1 base, with 14 bases separating them. Per germline, CDR1 SQVTM and CDR2 ANQGSEA. The CDR3 covers 14 residues. This CDR3 is CSVTSRTDNYGYTF. The CDR3 DNA is TGCAGCGTTACCTCCCGGACAGATAACTATGGCTACACCTTC.

This clonotype was observed a handful of times. This chain's CDR3 is CASRRTGYNTGELFF. The DNA of the CDR3 is TGTGCCAGCAGACGGACAGGATACAACACCGGGGAGCTGTTTTTT. V is TRBV6-5 and J is TRBJ2-2, with TRBD1 identical over 7 bases. Germline assignment: CDR1 MNHEY and CDR2 SVGAGI. The V segment lost 6 bases and the J segment 2 bases; nucleotides outside the gene matches: 6. This CDR3 is built from 15 residues.

A note on this clonotype: At one of its ends the junction is not consistent with the germline gene, which may arise from a read error. The rearrangement joins TRBV5-6 to TRBJ2-5; either TRBD1 or TRBD2 may supply D (9 bases each). Germline lookup yields CDR1 SGHDT and CDR2 YYEEEE. The CDR3 loop spans 18 amino acids. The CDR3 DNA reads as TGCGCCAGCAGTGAGACAGGGGGGCGATTAGCGGGAGTCGAGACCCAGTACTTC. Translated: CASSETGGRLAGVETQYF.

The rearrangement uses TRBV7-9 and TRBJ2-7, with D hard to call. With 8 bases removed from V and 5 bases from J, the gap between germline ends came to 25 bases. This CDR3 is built from 16 residues. CDR1 and CDR2 (germline): SEHNR, FQNEAQ (reference sequence). CDR3 in amino acids: CASGRSGGLVGDEQYF. The CDR3 bases are TGTGCCAGCGGAAGGAGTGGTGGGCTAGTTGGTGACGAGCAGTACTTC.